The clone carrying this T cell receptor (beta chain) was recorded a few times. Its antigen is unidentified. This entry is derived from a study of regulatory T cells in long-lasting Graves disease. General study findings and limits: With a few thousand shared public clonotypes, persistent patients exceeded new patients, who shared more than 900.

CDR1 and CDR2 (germline): SGDLS, YYNGEE. This CDR3 is built from 14 residues. CDR3-region Arm-PCR and iRepertoire HTBI primers produced the TCR beta libraries. TCRdb passed the multiplex PCR reads through MiXCR, listing each CDR3 protein once. The repertoire holds more than 300,000 distinct CDR3 sequences, 15% to 20% seen once, with around 21% in the top ten. The time point was: newly diagnosed GD, antithyroid drugs for less than 3 months. RNA extracted from PBMCs served as the sequencing template. This same sample was also part of a study on T cells in Graves' hyperthyroidism and ophthalmopathy. From that report: A set of HTBI primers served as the primers for a first-round RT-PCR of the TCR CDR3.

The chain links TRBV9 to TRBJ2-5; TRBD2 matches 13 bases. Judging by the DNA end, TRBJ2-1 fits better; the J call may be wrong. The sequenced sample was peripheral blood mononuclear cells (PBMCs), obtained at new diagnosis, from a patient treated with antithyroid drugs. The TCR originated in a woman aged 18-29 years with Graves disease. The CDR3 bases are TGTGCCAGCAGCCCCGGACTAGCGGGAGACGAGCAGTTCTTC. Translated: CASSPGLAGDEQFF.